The next 4 T cell receptor beta chains were all read from a single sample in a study of blood T cell repertoires in COVID-19. Repertoires were generated with immunoSEQ multiplex PCR, while TCRdb's copy carries only in-frame clones and drops some. The data hold 150,000 to 200,000 clones, with around 80% observed a single time. Input material: PBMCs or T cells enriched from blood (not recorded which). The origin of the receptors is a man aged 50-60 years who had recovered from COVID-19.

This rearrangement joins TRBV5-1 to TRBJ1-1, with D possibly matching TRBD1 (5 bases). Trimming shortened V by 7 bases and J by 3 bases, and 16 bases separated the two germline ends. This CDR3 is built from 14 residues. The germline CDR1 and CDR2 sequences are SGHRS and YFSETQ. The CDR3 reads CASLLYLGHTEAFF. CDR3 nucleotide sequence: TGCGCCAGCTTACTCTACCTGGGGCACACTGAAGCTTTCTTT.

The chain recombines TRBV19 with TRBJ1-1, with D perhaps matching TRBD1 (5 bases). V lost 5 bases to trimming and J lost 7 bases, with 17 bases between them. CDR1 is LNHDA, CDR2 SQIVND, per germline (reference sequence). CDR3 length: 14 amino acids. CDR3 sequence (DNA): TGTGCCAGTAGTCAGGACAACCTGGGTAGTGAAGCTTTCTTT. It encodes CASSQDNLGSEAFF.

This clone has a single count. The gene calls are TRBV18 and TRBJ1-1; D not resolved. This CDR3 is built from 16 residues. V shed 0 bases and J shed 3 bases, with 14 bases lying between them. Germline assignment: CDR1 KGHSH and CDR2 LQKENI. The CDR3 loop is CASSPPPREWDTEAFF. Written as DNA, the CDR3 is TGTGCCAGCTCACCACCTCCCCGGGAGTGGGACACTGAAGCTTTCTTT.

The rearrangement joins TRBV19 to TRBJ1-2, with TRBD1 matching 7 bases. The CDR3 has 14 residues. Germline loops: CDR1 LNHDA, CDR2 SQIVND (reference sequence). V gave up 5 bases and J gave up 3 bases; unmatched junction bases: 6. The CDR3, as DNA: TGTGCCAGTAGTGACCACCAGGGGGACTATGGCTACACCTTC. Translated, it gives CASSDHQGDYGYTF.